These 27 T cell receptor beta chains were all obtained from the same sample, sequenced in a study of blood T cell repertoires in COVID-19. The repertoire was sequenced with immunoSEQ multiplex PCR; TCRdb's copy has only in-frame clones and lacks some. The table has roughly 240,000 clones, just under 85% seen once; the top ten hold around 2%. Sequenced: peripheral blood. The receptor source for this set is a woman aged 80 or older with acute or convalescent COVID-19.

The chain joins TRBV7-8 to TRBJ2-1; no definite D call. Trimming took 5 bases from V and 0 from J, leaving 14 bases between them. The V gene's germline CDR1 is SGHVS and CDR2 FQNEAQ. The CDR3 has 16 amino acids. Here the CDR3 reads CASSPRLLTSYNEQFF. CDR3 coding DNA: TGTGCCAGCAGCCCCAGGCTTCTGACCTCCTACAATGAGCAGTTCTTC.

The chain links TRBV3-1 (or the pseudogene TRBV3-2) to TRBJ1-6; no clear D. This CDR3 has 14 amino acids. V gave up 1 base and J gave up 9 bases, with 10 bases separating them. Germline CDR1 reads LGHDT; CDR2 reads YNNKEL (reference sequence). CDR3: CASSQVGEGSPLHF. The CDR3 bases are TGTGCCAGCAGCCAAGTTGGAGAAGGTTCACCCCTCCACTTT.

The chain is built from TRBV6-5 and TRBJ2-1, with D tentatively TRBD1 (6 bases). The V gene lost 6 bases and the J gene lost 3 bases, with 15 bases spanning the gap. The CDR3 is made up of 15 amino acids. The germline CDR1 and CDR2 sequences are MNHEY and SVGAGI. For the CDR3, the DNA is TGTGCCAGCAGAAGCCAACTAGGGGGCTACAATGAGCAGTTCTTC. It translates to CASRSQLGGYNEQFF.

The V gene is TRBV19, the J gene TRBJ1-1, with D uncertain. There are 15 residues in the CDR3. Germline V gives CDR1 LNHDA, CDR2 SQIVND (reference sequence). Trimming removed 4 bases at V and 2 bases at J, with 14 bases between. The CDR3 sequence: CASSRANDVNTEAFF. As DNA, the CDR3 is TGTGCCAGTAGTAGAGCCAATGATGTTAACACTGAAGCTTTCTTT.

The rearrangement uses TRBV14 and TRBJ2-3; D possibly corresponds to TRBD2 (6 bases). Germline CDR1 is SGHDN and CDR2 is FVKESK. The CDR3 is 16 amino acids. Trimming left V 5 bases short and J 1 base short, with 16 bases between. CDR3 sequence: CASSSRSIAGTDTQYF. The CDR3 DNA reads TGTGCCAGCAGCTCCCGGTCGATAGCGGGCACAGATACGCAGTATTTT.

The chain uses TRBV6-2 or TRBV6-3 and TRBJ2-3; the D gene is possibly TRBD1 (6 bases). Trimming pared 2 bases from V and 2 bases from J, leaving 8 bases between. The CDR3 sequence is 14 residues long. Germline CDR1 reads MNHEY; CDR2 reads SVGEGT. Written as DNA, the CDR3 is TGTGCCAGCAGTTACCGGGACAACACAGATACGCAGTATTTT. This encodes CASSYRDNTDTQYF.

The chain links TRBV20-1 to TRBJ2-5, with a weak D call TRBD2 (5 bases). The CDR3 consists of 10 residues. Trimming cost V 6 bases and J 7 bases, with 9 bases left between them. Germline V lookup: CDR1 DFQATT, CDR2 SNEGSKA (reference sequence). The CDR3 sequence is CSAGVGTQYF. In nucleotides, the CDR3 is TGCAGTGCCGGGGTGGGGACCCAGTACTTC.

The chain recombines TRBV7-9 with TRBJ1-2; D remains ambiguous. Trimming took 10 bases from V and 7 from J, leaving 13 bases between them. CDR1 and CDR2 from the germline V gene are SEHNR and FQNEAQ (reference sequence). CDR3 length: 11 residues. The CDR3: CAIRSRLGYTF. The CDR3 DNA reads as TGTGCCATCCGCAGCAGGCTTGGCTACACCTTC.

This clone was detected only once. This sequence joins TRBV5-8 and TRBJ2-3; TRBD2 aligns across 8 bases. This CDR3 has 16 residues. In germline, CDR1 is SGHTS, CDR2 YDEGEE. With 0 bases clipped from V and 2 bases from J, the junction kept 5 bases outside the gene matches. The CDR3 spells CASSLVGGRLTDTQYF. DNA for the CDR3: TGTGCCAGCAGCTTGGTTGGCGGGAGGCTCACAGATACGCAGTATTTT.

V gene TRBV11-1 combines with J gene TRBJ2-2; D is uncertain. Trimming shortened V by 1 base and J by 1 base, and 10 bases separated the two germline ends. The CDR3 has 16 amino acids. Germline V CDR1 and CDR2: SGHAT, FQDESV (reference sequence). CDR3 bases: TGTGCCAGCAGCTTAGGGCTAGTCGGGAACACCGGGGAGCTGTTTTTT. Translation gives CASSLGLVGNTGELFF. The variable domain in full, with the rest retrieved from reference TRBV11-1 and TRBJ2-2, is EAEVAQSPRYKITEKSQAVAFWCDPISGHATLYWYRQILGQGPELLVQFQDESVVDDSQLPKDRFSAERLKGVDSTLKIQPAELGDSAMYLCASSLGLVGNTGELFFGEGSRLTVL.

The CDR3 is CASRVMLGGAEAFF. Written as DNA, the CDR3 is TGTGCCAGCAGAGTGATGTTAGGGGGTGCAGAAGCTTTCTTT. This rearrangement joins TRBV2 to TRBJ1-1; D is perhaps TRBD1 (6 bases). Germline V gives CDR1 SNHLY, CDR2 FYNNEI. V was clipped by 6 bases and J by 8 bases, with 19 bases between them. This CDR3 region has 14 residues.

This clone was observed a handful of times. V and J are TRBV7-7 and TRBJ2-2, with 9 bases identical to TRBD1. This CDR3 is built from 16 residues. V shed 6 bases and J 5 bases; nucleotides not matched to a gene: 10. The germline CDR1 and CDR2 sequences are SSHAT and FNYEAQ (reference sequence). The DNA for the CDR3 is TGTGCCAGCAGTCAGGGGACAGGGCCGACGACCGGGGAGCTGTTTTTT. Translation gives CASSQGTGPTTGELFF.

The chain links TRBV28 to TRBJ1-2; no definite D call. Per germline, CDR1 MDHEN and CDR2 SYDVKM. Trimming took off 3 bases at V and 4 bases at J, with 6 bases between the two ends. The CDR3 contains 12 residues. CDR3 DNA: TGTGCCAGCAGTTTCTACAGCTATGGCTACACCTTC. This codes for CASSFYSYGYTF.

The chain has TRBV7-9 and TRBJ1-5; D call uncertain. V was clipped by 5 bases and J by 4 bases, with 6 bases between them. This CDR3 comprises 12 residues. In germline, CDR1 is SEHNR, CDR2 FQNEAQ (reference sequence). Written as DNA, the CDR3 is TGTGCCAGCAGCCTTTATAATCAGCCCCAGCATTTT. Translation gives CASSLYNQPQHF.

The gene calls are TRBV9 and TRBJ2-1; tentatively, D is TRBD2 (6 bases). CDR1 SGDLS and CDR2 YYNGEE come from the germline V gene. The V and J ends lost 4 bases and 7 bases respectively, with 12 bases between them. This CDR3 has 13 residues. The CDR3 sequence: CASSPRDLNEQFF. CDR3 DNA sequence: TGTGCCAGCAGCCCCCGGGACTTAAATGAGCAGTTCTTC.

CDR3 residues: CASSLRGRDPWGNEQFF. As DNA, the CDR3 is TGTGCCAGCAGCTTAAGGGGGCGGGATCCTTGGGGGAATGAGCAGTTCTTC. The chain carries TRBV7-2 and TRBJ2-1; possible D gene TRBD1, 7 bases. The V gene lost 2 bases and the J gene lost 7 bases, with 21 bases spanning the gap. Per the germline V gene, CDR1 is SGHTA and CDR2 is FQGNSA. This CDR3 contains 17 residues. The whole variable domain, filled in from reference TRBV7-2 and TRBJ2-1, reads GAGVSQSPSNKVTEKGKDVELRCDPISGHTALYWYRQSLGQGLEFLIYFQGNSAPDKSGLPSDRFSAERTGGSVSTLTIQRTQQEDSAVYLCASSLRGRDPWGNEQFFGPGTRLTVL.

The CDR3: CASSFVGPNYGYTF. The CDR3 bases are TGTGCCAGCAGTTTTGTTGGCCCAAACTATGGCTACACCTTC. The J gene is TRBJ1-2, the V gene TRBV28; no firm D call. Per germline, CDR1 MDHEN and CDR2 SYDVKM. Trimming shortened V by 3 bases and J by 2 bases, and 10 bases separated the two germline ends. The CDR3 totals 14 residues.

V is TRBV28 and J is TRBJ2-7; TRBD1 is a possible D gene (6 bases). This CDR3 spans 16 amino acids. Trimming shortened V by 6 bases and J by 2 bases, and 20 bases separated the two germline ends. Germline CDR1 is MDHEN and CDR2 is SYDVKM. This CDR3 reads CASSPDSFPGTYEQYF. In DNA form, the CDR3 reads TGTGCCAGCAGCCCGGACAGTTTTCCTGGGACCTACGAGCAGTACTTC. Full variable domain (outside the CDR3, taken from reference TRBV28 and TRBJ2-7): DVKVTQSSRYLVKRTGEKVFLECVQDMDHENMFWYRQDPGLGLRLIYFSYDVKMKEKGDIPEGYSVSREKKERFSLILESASTNQTSMYLCASSPDSFPGTYEQYFGPGTRLTVT.

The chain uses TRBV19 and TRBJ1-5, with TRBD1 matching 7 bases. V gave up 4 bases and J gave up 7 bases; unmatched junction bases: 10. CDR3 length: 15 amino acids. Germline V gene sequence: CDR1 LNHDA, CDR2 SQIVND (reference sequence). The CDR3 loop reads CASSTSGTARQPQHF. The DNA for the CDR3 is TGTGCCAGTAGTACTTCCGGGACAGCTCGACAGCCCCAGCATTTT.

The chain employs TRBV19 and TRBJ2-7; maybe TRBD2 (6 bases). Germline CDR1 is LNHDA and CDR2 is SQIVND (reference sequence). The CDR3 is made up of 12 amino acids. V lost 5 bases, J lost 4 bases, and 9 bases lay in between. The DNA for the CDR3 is TGTGCCAGTAGTTCTGGGGGGTACGAGCAGTACTTC. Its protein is CASSSGGYEQYF.

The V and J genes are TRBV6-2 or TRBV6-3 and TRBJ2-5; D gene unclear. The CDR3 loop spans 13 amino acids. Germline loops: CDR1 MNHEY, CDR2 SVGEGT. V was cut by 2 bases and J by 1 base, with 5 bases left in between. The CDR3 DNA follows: TGTGCCAGCAGTTACATCTCCCAAGAGACCCAGTACTTC. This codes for CASSYISQETQYF.

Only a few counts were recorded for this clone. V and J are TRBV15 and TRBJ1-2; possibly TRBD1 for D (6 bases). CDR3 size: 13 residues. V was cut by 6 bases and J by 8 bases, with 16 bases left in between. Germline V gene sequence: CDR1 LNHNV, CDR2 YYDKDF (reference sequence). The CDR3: CATRRDKMGGYTF. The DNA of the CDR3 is TGTGCCACCAGAAGGGACAAGATGGGGGGCTACACCTTC.

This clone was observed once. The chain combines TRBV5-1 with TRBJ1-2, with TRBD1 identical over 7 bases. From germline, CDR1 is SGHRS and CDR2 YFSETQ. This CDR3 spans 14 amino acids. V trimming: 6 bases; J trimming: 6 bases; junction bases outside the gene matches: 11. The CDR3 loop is CASTTTGTVNGYTF. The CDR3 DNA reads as TGCGCCAGCACGACGACCGGGACAGTAAATGGCTACACCTTC.

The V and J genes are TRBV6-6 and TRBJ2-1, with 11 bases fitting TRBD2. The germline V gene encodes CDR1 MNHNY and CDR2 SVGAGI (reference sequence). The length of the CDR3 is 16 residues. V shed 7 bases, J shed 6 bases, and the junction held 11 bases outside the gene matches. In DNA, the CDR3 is TGTGCCAGCAACGGACTAGCGGGCATCCTCATCAATGAGCAGTTCTTC. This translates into CASNGLAGILINEQFF.

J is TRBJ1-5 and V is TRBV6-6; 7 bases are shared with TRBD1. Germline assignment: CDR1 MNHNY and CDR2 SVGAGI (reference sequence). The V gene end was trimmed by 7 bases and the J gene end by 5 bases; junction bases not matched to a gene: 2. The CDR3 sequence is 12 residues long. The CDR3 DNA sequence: TGTGCCAGCAATCAGGGGGATCAGCCCCAGCATTTT. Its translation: CASNQGDQPQHF.

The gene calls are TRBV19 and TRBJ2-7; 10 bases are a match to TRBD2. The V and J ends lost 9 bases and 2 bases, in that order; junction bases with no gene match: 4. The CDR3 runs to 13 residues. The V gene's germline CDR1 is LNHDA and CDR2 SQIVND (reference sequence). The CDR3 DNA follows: TGTGCCAGAGGGACTAGCGACGCCTACGAGCAGTACTTC. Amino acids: CARGTSDAYEQYF. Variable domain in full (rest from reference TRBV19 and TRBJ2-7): DGGITQSPKYLFRKEGQNVTLSCEQNLNHDAMYWYRQDPGQGLRLIYYSQIVNDFQKGDIAEGYSVSREKKESFPLTVTSAQKNPTAFYLCARGTSDAYEQYFGPGTRLTVT.

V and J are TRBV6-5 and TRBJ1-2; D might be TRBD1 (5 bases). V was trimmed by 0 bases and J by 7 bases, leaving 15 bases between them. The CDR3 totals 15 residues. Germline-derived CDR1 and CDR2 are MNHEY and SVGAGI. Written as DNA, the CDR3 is TGTGCCAGCAGTTACTCGATCGGGGGATTGAGTGGCTACACCTTC. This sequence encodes CASSYSIGGLSGYTF.